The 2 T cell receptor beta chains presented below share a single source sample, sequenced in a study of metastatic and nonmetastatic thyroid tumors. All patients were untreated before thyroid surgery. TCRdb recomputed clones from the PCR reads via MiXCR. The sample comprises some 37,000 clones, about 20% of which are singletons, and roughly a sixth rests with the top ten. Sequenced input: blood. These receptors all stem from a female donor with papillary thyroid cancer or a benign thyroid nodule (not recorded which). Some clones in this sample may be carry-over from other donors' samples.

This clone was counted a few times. Here the CDR3 reads CASTGRDTQYF. CDR3 nucleotides: TGTGCCAGTACCGGGCGGGATACGCAGTATTTT. The chain recombines TRBV19 with TRBJ2-3; no reliable D call. V was clipped by 7 bases and J by 6 bases, with 8 bases between them. Per the germline V gene, CDR1 is LNHDA and CDR2 is SQIVND (reference sequence). The CDR3 has 11 residues. Based on the CDR3 plus reference TRBV19 and TRBJ2-3, the full variable domain is DGGITQSPKYLFRKEGQNVTLSCEQNLNHDAMYWYRQDPGQGLRLIYYSQIVNDFQKGDIAEGYSVSREKKESFPLTVTSAQKNPTAFYLCASTGRDTQYFGPGTRLTVL.

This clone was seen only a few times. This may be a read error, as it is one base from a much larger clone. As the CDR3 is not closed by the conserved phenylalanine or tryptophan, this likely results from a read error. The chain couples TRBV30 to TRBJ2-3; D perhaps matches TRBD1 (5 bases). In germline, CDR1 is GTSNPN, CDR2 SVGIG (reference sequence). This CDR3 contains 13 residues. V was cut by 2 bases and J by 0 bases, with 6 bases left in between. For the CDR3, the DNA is TGTGCCTGGAGTAGACAGAGCACAGATACGCAGTATTCT. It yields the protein CAWSRQSTDTQYS.